This is a list of T cell receptor beta chains from one sample in a study of CD8 T cells in Susac syndrome. TCRdb passed the immunoSEQ multiplex PCR reads through MiXCR, listing each CDR3 protein once. The repertoire holds under 200,000 distinct CDR3 sequences, 85% to 95% seen once, with more than 0.095% in the top ten. Sequenced material: CD4+ T cells from PBMCs. The receptors were sampled from a human donor with Susac syndrome. Each CDR3 is given without its conserved first and last residue. Each record gives: V gene, J gene, CDR3 protein.

TRBV20-1	TRBJ2-1	SARVPGNNEQF
TRBV18	TRBJ2-3	ASSYTPDTQY
TRBV20-1	TRBJ1-4	SATTGSNEKLF
TRBV5-1	TRBJ2-7	ASSLYQVHEQY
TRBV29-1	TRBJ2-5	SVRRPQETQY
TRBV20-1	TRBJ1-1	SARAGGGPFAEAF
TRBV29-1	TRBJ1-1	SVEDLAENTEAF
TRBV29-1	TRBJ2-3	SVRGADTQY
TRBV7-9	TRBJ1-6	ASSSRTDYNSPLH
TRBV7-8	TRBJ1-6	ASSSDLNSPLH
TRBV18	TRBJ2-5	ASSTGTGEETQY
TRBV12-3/TRBV12-4	TRBJ1-5	ASSEKANQPQH
TRBV20-1	TRBJ2-3	SALSGEDTQY
TRBV11-2	TRBJ2-7	ASSFNRDTYEQY
TRBV12-3/TRBV12-4	TRBJ1-2	ASSLLGGAYGYT
TRBV14	TRBJ2-7	ASSPSGTVGHEQY
TRBV24-1	TRBJ2-3	ATSDSGSWATQY
TRBV2	TRBJ2-7	ASIRAVSSYEQY
TRBV5-1	TRBJ2-3	ASSFSGGTDTQY
TRBV20-1	TRBJ2-1	SARRTGGFDNEQF
TRBV6-1	TRBJ2-7	ASRRLAGATLSYEQY
TRBV5-4	TRBJ1-1	ASSGGGNTEAF
TRBV19	TRBJ1-3	ASSIGSVQPNSGNTIY
TRBV12-3/TRBV12-4	TRBJ1-6	ASSWTGTDSPLH
TRBV2	TRBJ2-1	ASSGVGTSDSEQF
TRBV19	TRBJ2-2	ASSLQGGAGELF
TRBV2	TRBJ2-3	ASSDRTGSTDTQY
TRBV9	TRBJ2-1	ASSVRAAGGSYNEQF
TRBV6-6	TRBJ1-6	ASSYEQTDNSPLH
TRBV5-1	TRBJ1-1	ASSPGPGPNTEAF
TRBV6-5	TRBJ1-1	ASKNIPNTEAF
TRBV7-2	TRBJ1-5	ASSLGTGAGNQPQH
TRBV20-1	TRBJ2-2	SARVRENTGELF
TRBV21-1	TRBJ2-1	ASSNPVDFSNEQF
TRBV3-1	TRBJ1-4	ASSPTPTNEKLF
TRBV7-9	TRBJ2-5	ASSSNGLAETQY
TRBV12-3/TRBV12-4	TRBJ2-3	ASSLGPVPDTQY
TRBV30	TRBJ1-2	AWSPLTGRLSYGYT
TRBV20-1	TRBJ2-7	SAQVPRDAYEQY
TRBV20-1	TRBJ2-3	SARSGHPTDTQY
TRBV4-3	TRBJ1-4	ASSQVVYADEKLF
TRBV12-3/TRBV12-4	TRBJ2-7	ASSLGSRELIGEQY
TRBV19	TRBJ2-1	ASRFSGLDNEQF
TRBV4-3	TRBJ2-3	ASSQTTGWETDTQY
TRBV11-2	TRBJ2-5	ASSFRDTLLKETQY
TRBV20-1	TRBJ1-1	SARAPMNTEAF
TRBV3-1	TRBJ2-1	ASSQSGGNYNEQF
TRBV12-5	TRBJ1-2	ASIRDGPNYGYT
TRBV24-1	TRBJ2-1	ATSDLGQGSTYNEQF
TRBV4-1	TRBJ2-7	ASSQDLGGYYEQY
TRBV9	TRBJ1-6	ASSVGSLPGQGAPLH
TRBV29-1	TRBJ2-5	SVEDPSGGAETQY
TRBV20-1	TRBJ2-1	SAGGTGNEQF
TRBV6-4	TRBJ2-1	ASSDSAVINEQF
TRBV20-1	TRBJ1-1	SAVLRPGRNTEAF
TRBV20-1	TRBJ2-1	SAREAGDLYNEQF
TRBV30	TRBJ2-2	AWSQDRGHDTGELF
TRBV4-3	TRBJ1-6	ASSQDRDRVSPLH